Below are 15 T cell receptor beta chains sequenced from a single sample in a study of blood T cells in healthy people across ages. It was with a sample-barcoded 5' primer and a J-beta primer mix that a second PCR of about 6 to 12 cycles was run. From the 5' RACE reads, TCRdb called clonotypes with MiXCR, one entry per CDR3 protein. The data contain approximately 1.5 million distinct CDR3 sequences, around 40% of them singletons. Material: blood. The source of these receptors is a woman aged 18 to 35 in good health.

This CDR3 reads CASSLRTGGSRIQPQHF. The CDR3 nucleotides read TGTGCCAGCAGTTTACGTACTGGGGGTTCACGTATTCAGCCCCAGCATTTT. The chain is built from TRBV12-3 or TRBV12-4 and TRBJ1-5; D possibly corresponds to TRBD1 (5 bases). CDR3 size: 17 residues. The V and J ends lost 2 bases and 6 bases respectively, with 20 bases between them.

V usage is TRBV12-3 or TRBV12-4 and J usage is TRBJ2-5; D remains unclear. The CDR3 length is 12 residues. Trimming stripped 5 bases from V and 5 bases from J, with 9 bases between. The DNA for the CDR3 is TGTGCCAGCAGTCCGGCTCGGGAGACCCAGTACTTC. This sequence encodes CASSPARETQYF.

The chain recombines TRBV19 with TRBJ1-1; tentative D call: TRBD1 (6 bases). This CDR3 comprises 15 residues. Trimming pared 5 bases from V and 3 bases from J, leaving 16 bases between. Germline CDR1 and CDR2: LNHDA and SQIVND (reference sequence). This CDR3 is CASSLDGQLYTEAFF. CDR3 bases: TGTGCCAGTAGTCTCGACGGACAGCTTTACACTGAAGCTTTCTTT.

This clonotype was observed a few times. The CDR3 region is CASSQDVLAKNIQYF. CDR3 DNA: TGCGCCAGCAGCCAAGATGTGTTAGCCAAAAACATTCAGTACTTC. The gene calls are TRBV4-3 and TRBJ2-4; no clear D. The CDR3 runs to 15 residues. From germline, CDR1 is LGHNA and CDR2 YSLEER. Trimming took 0 bases from V and 0 from J, leaving 6 bases between them.

The V and J genes are TRBV5-1 and TRBJ1-2; no definite D call. In germline, CDR1 is SGHRS, CDR2 YFSETQ. V was trimmed by 0 bases and J by 0 bases, leaving 6 bases between them. This CDR3 is 14 amino acids long. The CDR3 here is CASSLDKANYGYTF. The CDR3 region has the DNA TGCGCCAGCAGCTTGGACAAAGCTAACTATGGCTACACCTTC.

CDR3 amino acids: CASSHITGEEAFF. The CDR3 nucleotides read TGTGCCAGCAGCCATATCACAGGGGAAGAAGCTTTCTTT. The genes are TRBV3-1 and TRBJ1-1; 7 positions agree with TRBD1. The CDR3 runs to 13 residues. Unmatched junction bases numbered 6, after V lost 3 bases and J lost 8 bases. Germline lookup yields CDR1 LGHDT and CDR2 YNNKEL (reference sequence).

The chain is built from TRBV9 and TRBJ2-5; 7 positions match TRBD1. CDR3 length: 15 residues. Trimming removed 3 bases from V and 1 base from J; junction bases left unmatched: 6. Germline V gene data show CDR1 as SGDLS and CDR2 as YYNGEE. In DNA, the CDR3 is TGTGCCAGCAGCGCCCGGACAGGACGCCAAGAGACCCAGTACTTC. Encoded protein: CASSARTGRQETQYF.

The chain is built from TRBV20-1 and TRBJ1-2; TRBD1 aligns across 9 bases. Trimming at V came to 0 bases and at J to 13 bases, leaving 9 bases not matched to a gene. CDR3 length: 13 amino acids. Per germline, CDR1 DFQATT and CDR2 SNEGSKA (reference sequence). The CDR3 loop is CSARDLTGGDCTF. In nucleotides, the CDR3 is TGCAGTGCTAGAGATCTGACAGGGGGTGACTGCACCTTC.

V and J are TRBV2 and TRBJ1-1; D perhaps matches TRBD1 (5 bases). The V gene lost 3 bases and the J gene lost 1 base, with 12 bases spanning the gap. The V gene's germline CDR1 is SNHLY and CDR2 FYNNEI. There are 15 residues in the CDR3. As DNA, the CDR3 is TGTGCCAGCAGTGAGGGGGGTGCGACGAACACTGAAGCTTTCTTT. This codes for CASSEGGATNTEAFF. Complete variable domain (other parts from reference TRBV2 and TRBJ1-1): EPEVTQTPSHQVTQMGQEVILRCVPISNHLYFYWYRQILGQKVEFLVSFYNNEISEKSEIFDDQFSVERPDGSNFTLKIRSTKLEDSAMYFCASSEGGATNTEAFFGQGTRLTVV.

This clonotype was observed a handful of times. This chain links TRBV7-2 with TRBJ2-1; D might be TRBD1 or TRBD2, each matching 5 bases. V was cut by 2 bases and J by 5 bases, with 19 bases left in between. Germline CDR1 SGHTA, CDR2 FQGNSA. CDR3 length: 17 residues. In DNA form, the CDR3 reads TGTGCCAGCAGCTTACGCCCCCGATTGGGGGAGAACAATGAGCAGTTCTTC. It is translated as CASSLRPRLGENNEQFF.

This clonotype was observed a single time. An end of the junction does not agree with germline; a read error may underlie this. This chain uses TRBV6-6 with TRBJ2-7, with 7 nucleotides matching TRBD2. The CDR3 is 16 amino acids. Germline assignment: CDR1 MNHNY and CDR2 SVGAGI (reference sequence). Here the CDR3 reads CVSSNPRGLTYYEQYF. CDR3 sequence (DNA): TGTGTCAGCAGTAACCCTAGGGGACTAACCTACTACGAGCAGTACTTC.

About this clonotype itself: A read error may produce the germline difference seen at one junction end. The rearrangement joins TRBV6-5 to TRBJ2-7; D unclear. Germline V CDR1 and CDR2: MNHEY, SVGAGI. The CDR3 has 16 amino acids. The CDR3 spells CARSYSRQTQTYEQYF. The CDR3 DNA reads as TGTGCCAGAAGTTACTCAAGGCAGACTCAAACCTACGAGCAGTACTTC.

The chain has TRBV21-1 and TRBJ1-6. TRBV21-1 is a recognized pseudogene. The CDR3 is 15 residues long. In DNA, the CDR3 is TGTGCCAGCAGCAAAGAGGGGGAGGTTTGTTCACCCCTCCACTTT. Translating it yields CASSKEGEVCSPLHF.

The V gene is TRBV18, the J gene TRBJ2-4; 8 positions agree with TRBD1. The CDR3 totals 14 residues. Per germline, CDR1 KGHSH and CDR2 LQKENI. J was trimmed by 3 bases and V by 6 bases; bases with no gene match: 4. The CDR3 DNA reads TGTGCCAGCTCCCTACAGGGGGTCAAAAACATTCAGTACTTC. It translates to CASSLQGVKNIQYF. The full variable domain, in which reference TRBV18 and TRBJ2-4 provide the parts outside the CDR3, is NAGVMQNPRHLVRRRGQEARLRCSPMKGHSHVYWYRQLPEEGLKFMVYLQKENIIDESGMPKERFSAEFPKEGPSILRIQQVVRGDSAAYFCASSLQGVKNIQYFGAGTRLSVL.

The sample holds a few counts of this clonotype. The CDR3 DNA sequence: TGTGCCAGCAGCCAGGAAGGGGCGGACGAGCAGTACTTC. This translates into CASSQEGADEQYF. This rearrangement joins TRBV6-6 to TRBJ2-7; perhaps TRBD1 as D (5 bases). The CDR3 length is 13 residues. V lost 6 bases and J 5 bases, leaving 14 bases between the germline ends. The V gene's germline CDR1 is MNHNY and CDR2 SVGAGI (reference sequence).